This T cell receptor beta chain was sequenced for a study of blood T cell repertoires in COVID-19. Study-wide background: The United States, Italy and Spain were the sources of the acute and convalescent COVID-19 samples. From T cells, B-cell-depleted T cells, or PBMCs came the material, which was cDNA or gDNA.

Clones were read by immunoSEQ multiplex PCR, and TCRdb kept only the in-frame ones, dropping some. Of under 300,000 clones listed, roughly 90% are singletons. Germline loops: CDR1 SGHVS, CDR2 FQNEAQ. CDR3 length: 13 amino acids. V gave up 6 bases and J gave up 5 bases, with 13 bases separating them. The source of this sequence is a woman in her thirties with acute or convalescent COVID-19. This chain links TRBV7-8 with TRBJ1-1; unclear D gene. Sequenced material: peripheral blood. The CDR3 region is CASRRGGSTEAFF. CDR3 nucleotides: TGTGCCAGCAGGCGGGGTGGGAGTACTGAAGCTTTCTTT.